This TCR beta chain was obtained from a study of CD8+ T cells in alopecia areata. The germline V gene encodes CDR1 SQVTM and CDR2 ANQGSEA. The length of the CDR3 is 14 residues. The ends lost 3 bases at V and 2 bases at J; junction bases unmatched: 2. The sequencing template was cDNA reverse transcribed from extracted RNA. The assay was immunoSEQ multiplex PCR, and TCRdb's table has in-frame clones only and misses some. The sample consists of approximately 140,000 clones, around 50% of them appearing once. Material for sequencing was CD4+ T cells sorted from blood. The chain uses TRBV29-1 and TRBJ2-3, with 10 bases aligning to TRBD1. The clonotype originates from a human donor with alopecia areata. The CDR3 loop is CSVEGTGVTDTQYF. DNA for the CDR3: TGCAGCGTTGAGGGGACAGGGGTCACAGATACGCAGTATTTT.